The 13 T cell receptor beta chains below were found in one sample sequenced in a study of cytomegalovirus exposure and HLA in healthy donors. PCR was performed using 60 Vbeta and 13 Jbeta primers. Generated by immunoSEQ multiplex PCR, the TCRdb table keeps only in-frame clones and is missing some. The repertoire holds 180,000 or so clones, with roughly 79% as singletons. Material for sequencing was PBMCs. These receptor sequences come from a man in his forties or fifties in good health and CMV-seropositive.

This clone is a singleton in its sample. The V and J genes are TRBV19 and TRBJ2-2, with 12 bases fitting TRBD2. J lost 6 bases, V lost 8 bases, and 10 bases had no gene match. CDR3 length: 16 amino acids. Per the germline V gene, CDR1 is LNHDA and CDR2 is SQIVND (reference sequence). The CDR3 loop is CASRLLAGGIAGELFF. Written as DNA, the CDR3 is TGTGCCAGTCGCCTCCTAGCGGGGGGGATCGCCGGGGAGCTGTTTTTT.

J is TRBJ2-2 and V is TRBV28, with 9 nucleotides matching TRBD2. With V trimmed by 5 bases and J by 6 bases, 1 base remained unmatched. The germline gives CDR1 MDHEN, CDR2 SYDVKM. The CDR3 length is 13 residues. The CDR3 nucleotides are TGTGCCAGCAGTGCGGGGGGGCCCGGGGAGCTGTTTTTT. Protein: CASSAGGPGELFF.

This chain uses TRBV11-2 with TRBJ2-1; TRBD1 matches 9 bases. Germline trimming cut 7 bases from V and 7 bases from J; bases unmatched to any gene: 8. The germline CDR1 and CDR2 sequences are SGHAT and FQNNGV. The CDR3 has 14 residues. CDR3 DNA sequence: TGTGCCAGCACCGGACAGGGGTTCAATAATGAGCAGTTCTTC. Encoded protein: CASTGQGFNNEQFF.

V gene TRBV7-3 combines with J gene TRBJ2-5; weak D call: TRBD2 (5 bases). This CDR3 contains 13 residues. The germline CDR1 and CDR2 sequences are SGHTA and FQGTGA. The V gene lost 2 bases and the J gene lost 5 bases, with 9 bases spanning the gap. The CDR3 nucleotides read TGTGCCAGCAGCTTAGAGAGAGGGGAGACCCAGTACTTC. It translates to CASSLERGETQYF.

The rearrangement uses TRBV28 and TRBJ1-5, with 10 bases fitting TRBD1. V lost 5 bases and J lost 3; bases outside the gene matches: 1. The CDR3 contains 14 residues. CDR1 MDHEN and CDR2 SYDVKM come from the germline V gene. The CDR3 coding sequence is TGTGCCAGCAGTGGGACAGGGGTCAATCAGCCCCAGCATTTT. Protein product: CASSGTGVNQPQHF.

This chain uses TRBV19 with TRBJ2-6, with 12 bases lining up with TRBD2. Trimming removed 2 bases from V and 4 bases from J; junction bases left unmatched: 3. Germline loops: CDR1 LNHDA, CDR2 SQIVND (reference sequence). The CDR3 extends over 17 amino acids. The CDR3 is CASSILAGGLGANVLTF. CDR3 DNA: TGTGCCAGTAGTATACTAGCGGGGGGGCTAGGGGCCAACGTCCTGACTTTC.

This clone was counted a few times. This rearrangement joins TRBV9 to TRBJ1-2; possible D gene TRBD1, 6 bases. CDR1 is SGDLS and CDR2 is YYNGEE in the germline V gene. The CDR3 loop spans 12 amino acids. V dropped 4 bases and J dropped 7 bases, with 11 bases sitting between them. CDR3 protein: CASSLPGAGYTF. The CDR3 DNA sequence: TGTGCCAGCAGCCTCCCAGGGGCTGGCTACACCTTC. The full variable domain, in which reference TRBV9 and TRBJ1-2 provide the parts outside the CDR3, is DSGVTQTPKHLITATGQRVTLRCSPRSGDLSVYWYQQSLDQGLQFLIQYYNGEERAKGNILERFSAQQFPDLHSELNLSSLELGDSALYFCASSLPGAGYTFGSGTRLTVV.

This clone was recorded a few times. CDR3 coding DNA: TGTGCCAGCAGCTTATATCAGGGTCAGCCCCAGCATTTT. It codes for CASSLYQGQPQHF. The gene calls are TRBV7-2 and TRBJ1-5, with D possibly TRBD1 on 5 matching bases. V was cut by 2 bases and J by 6 bases, with 8 bases left in between. The CDR3 contains 13 residues. Germline V gives CDR1 SGHTA, CDR2 FQGNSA.

The rearrangement links TRBV6-5 to TRBJ2-7; possible D gene TRBD1, 6 bases. The germline CDR1 and CDR2 sequences are MNHEY and SVGAGI. Deletions cut 0 bases from V and 4 bases from J, with 13 bases between. The length of the CDR3 is 15 residues. CDR3 bases: TGTGCCAGCAGTTACTCGAAAGGGACACCTTACGAGCAGTACTTC. Its translation is CASSYSKGTPYEQYF.

The chain combines TRBV6-1 with TRBJ2-7; 7 bases line up with TRBD2. Germline loops: CDR1 MNHNS, CDR2 SASEGT. Losses at the gene ends were 9 bases for V and 6 bases for J; bases not matched to a gene: 11. This CDR3 contains 13 residues. The DNA for the CDR3 is TGTGCCAGTTCGAGAGAGGGCGGGGGCGAGCAGTACGTC. It translates to CASSREGGGEQYV.

The genes are TRBV2 and TRBJ1-2, with D unresolved. Trimming removed 6 bases at V and 2 bases at J, with 13 bases between. The CDR3 runs 14 residues. Germline V gene sequence: CDR1 SNHLY, CDR2 FYNNEI. CDR3 bases: TGTGCCAGCAGAGCCCCCGTTAGAAACTATGGCTACACCTTC. Encoded protein: CASRAPVRNYGYTF.

As concerns this clone: Sequence at one end of the junction differs from germline and may be a read error. The chain has TRBV6-1 and TRBJ1-6, with D maybe TRBD1 (5 bases). The V gene's germline CDR1 is MNHNS and CDR2 SASEGT. CDR3 length equals 17 residues. The CDR3 loop is CASSQAGRGTYNSPLHF. As DNA, the CDR3 is TGTGCCAGCAGTCAAGCAGGGAGAGGGACCTATAATTCACCCCTCCACTTT.

The rearrangement joins TRBV4-3 to TRBJ1-5; perhaps TRBD1 as D (5 bases). The CDR3 contains 18 residues. Trimming cost V 0 bases and J 0 bases, with 15 bases left between them. Germline CDR1 is LGHNA and CDR2 is YSLEER. Here the CDR3 DNA reads TGCGCCAGCAGCCAAGAAGCTCCGGGACTGAATAGCAATCAGCCCCAGCATTTT. Translating gives CASSQEAPGLNSNQPQHF.